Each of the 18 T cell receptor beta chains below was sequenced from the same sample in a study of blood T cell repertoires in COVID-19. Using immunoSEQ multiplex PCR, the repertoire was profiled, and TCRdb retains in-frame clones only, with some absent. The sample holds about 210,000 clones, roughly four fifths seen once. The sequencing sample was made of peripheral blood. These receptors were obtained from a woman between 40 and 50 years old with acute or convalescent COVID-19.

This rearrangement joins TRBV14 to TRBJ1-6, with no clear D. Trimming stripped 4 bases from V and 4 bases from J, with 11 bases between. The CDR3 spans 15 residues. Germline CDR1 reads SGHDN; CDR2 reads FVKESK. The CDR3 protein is CASSLSRAYNSPLHF. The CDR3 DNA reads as TGTGCCAGCAGCCTTTCTCGAGCATATAATTCACCCCTCCACTTT.

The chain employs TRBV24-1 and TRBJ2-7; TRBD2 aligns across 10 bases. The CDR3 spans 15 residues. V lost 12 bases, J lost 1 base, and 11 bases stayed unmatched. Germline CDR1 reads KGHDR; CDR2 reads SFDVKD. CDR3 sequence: CADSGLARDSYEQYF. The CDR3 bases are TGTGCCGACTCGGGACTAGCGAGGGATTCCTACGAGCAGTACTTC.

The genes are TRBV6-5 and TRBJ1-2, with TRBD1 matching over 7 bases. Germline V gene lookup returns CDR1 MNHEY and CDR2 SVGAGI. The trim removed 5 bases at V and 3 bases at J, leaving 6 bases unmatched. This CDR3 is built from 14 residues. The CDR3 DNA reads TGTGCCAGCAGTCGACAGGGTGGGGACTATGGCTACACCTTC. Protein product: CASSRQGGDYGYTF.

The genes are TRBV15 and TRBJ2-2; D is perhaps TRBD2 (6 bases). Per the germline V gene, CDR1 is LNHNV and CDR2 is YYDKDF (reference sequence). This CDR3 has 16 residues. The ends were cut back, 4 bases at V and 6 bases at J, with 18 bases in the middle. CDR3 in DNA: TGTGCCACCAGCACCCCCCGTGGGGGGAATCCCGGGGAGCTGTTTTTT. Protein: CATSTPRGGNPGELFF.

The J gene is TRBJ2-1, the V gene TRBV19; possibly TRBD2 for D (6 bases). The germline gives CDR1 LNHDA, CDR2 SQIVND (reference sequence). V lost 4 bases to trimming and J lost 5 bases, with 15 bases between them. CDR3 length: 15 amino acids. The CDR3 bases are TGTGCCAGTAGTACGGACTATGAGTATAACAATGAGCAGTTCTTC. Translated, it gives CASSTDYEYNNEQFF. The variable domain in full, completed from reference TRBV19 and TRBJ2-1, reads DGGITQSPKYLFRKEGQNVTLSCEQNLNHDAMYWYRQDPGQGLRLIYYSQIVNDFQKGDIAEGYSVSREKKESFPLTVTSAQKNPTAFYLCASSTDYEYNNEQFFGPGTRLTVL.

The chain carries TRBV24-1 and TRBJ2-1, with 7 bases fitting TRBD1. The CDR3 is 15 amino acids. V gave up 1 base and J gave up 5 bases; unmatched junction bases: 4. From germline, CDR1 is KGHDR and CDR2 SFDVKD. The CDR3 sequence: CATSDFGTDHNEQFF. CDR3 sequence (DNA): TGTGCCACCAGTGATTTTGGGACAGATCACAATGAGCAGTTCTTC.

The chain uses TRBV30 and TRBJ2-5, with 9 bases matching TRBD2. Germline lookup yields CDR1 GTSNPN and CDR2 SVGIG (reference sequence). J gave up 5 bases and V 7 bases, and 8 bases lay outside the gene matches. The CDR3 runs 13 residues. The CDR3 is CAYSRTSDETQYF. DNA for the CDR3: TGTGCCTACTCCCGGACTAGCGATGAGACCCAGTACTTC.

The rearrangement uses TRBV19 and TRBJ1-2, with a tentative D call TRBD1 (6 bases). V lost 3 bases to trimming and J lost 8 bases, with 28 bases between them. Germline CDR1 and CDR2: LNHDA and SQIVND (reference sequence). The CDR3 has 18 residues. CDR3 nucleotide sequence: TGTGCCAGTAGTATTACAGGGAGTACTCTTGGGCGCACGAAAGGCTACACCTTC. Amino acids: CASSITGSTLGRTKGYTF. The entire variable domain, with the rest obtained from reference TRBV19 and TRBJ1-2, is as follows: DGGITQSPKYLFRKEGQNVTLSCEQNLNHDAMYWYRQDPGQGLRLIYYSQIVNDFQKGDIAEGYSVSREKKESFPLTVTSAQKNPTAFYLCASSITGSTLGRTKGYTFGSGTRLTVV.

CDR3 in amino acids: CASSSILEAGDTSTDTQYF. The CDR3 DNA reads TGTGCCAGCAGCTCTATCCTGGAAGCGGGGGATACGAGCACAGATACGCAGTATTTT. The chain uses TRBV13 and TRBJ2-3; 8 bases agree with TRBD2. V trimming: 4 bases; J trimming: 0 bases; junction bases outside the gene matches: 15. CDR3 length equals 19 residues. Germline V gene sequence: CDR1 PRHDT, CDR2 FYEKMQ (reference sequence).

CDR3 region: CASSYRQAGGREQYF. The CDR3 nucleotides read TGTGCCAGCAGTTACCGACAAGCGGGGGGGCGCGAGCAGTACTTC. The chain recombines TRBV6-2 or TRBV6-3 with TRBJ2-7; 10 bases map to TRBD2. Trimming cost V 2 bases and J 6 bases; bases outside gene matches: 7. The CDR3 sequence is 15 residues long. CDR1 MNHEY and CDR2 SVGEGT come from the germline V gene.

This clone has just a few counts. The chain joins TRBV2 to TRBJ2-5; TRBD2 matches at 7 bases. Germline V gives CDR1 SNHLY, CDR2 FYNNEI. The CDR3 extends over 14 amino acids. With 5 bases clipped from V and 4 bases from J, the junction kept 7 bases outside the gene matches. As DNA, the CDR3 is TGTGCCAGCAGTAGCGGGCGGGAGACAGAGACCCAGTACTTC. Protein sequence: CASSSGRETETQYF.

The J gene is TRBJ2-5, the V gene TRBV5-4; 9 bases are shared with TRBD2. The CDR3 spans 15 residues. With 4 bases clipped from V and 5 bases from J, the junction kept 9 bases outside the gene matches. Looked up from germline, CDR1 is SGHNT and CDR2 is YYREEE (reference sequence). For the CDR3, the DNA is TGTGCCAGCAGCCGCGGGGGGGAGGGCCGGGAGACCCAGTACTTC. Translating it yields CASSRGGEGRETQYF.

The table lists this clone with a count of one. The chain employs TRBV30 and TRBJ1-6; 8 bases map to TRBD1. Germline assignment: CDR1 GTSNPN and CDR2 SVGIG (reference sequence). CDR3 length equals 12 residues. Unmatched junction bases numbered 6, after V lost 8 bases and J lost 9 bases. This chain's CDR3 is CATGQELSPLHF. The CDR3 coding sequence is TGTGCCACGGGACAGGAGCTTTCACCCCTCCACTTT.

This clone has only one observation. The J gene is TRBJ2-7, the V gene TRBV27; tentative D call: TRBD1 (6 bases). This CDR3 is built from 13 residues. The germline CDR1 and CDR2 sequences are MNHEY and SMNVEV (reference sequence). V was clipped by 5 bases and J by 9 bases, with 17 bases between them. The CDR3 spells CASSIHSGAAQYF. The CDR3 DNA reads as TGTGCCAGCAGTATTCACTCAGGGGCTGCGCAGTACTTC.

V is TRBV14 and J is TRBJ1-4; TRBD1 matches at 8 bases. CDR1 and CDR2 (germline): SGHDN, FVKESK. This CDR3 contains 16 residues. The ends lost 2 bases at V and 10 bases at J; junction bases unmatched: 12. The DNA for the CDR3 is TGTGCCAGCAGCCAACTGGTTGGACAGGGTAGCGGAAAACTGTTTTTT. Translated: CASSQLVGQGSGKLFF.

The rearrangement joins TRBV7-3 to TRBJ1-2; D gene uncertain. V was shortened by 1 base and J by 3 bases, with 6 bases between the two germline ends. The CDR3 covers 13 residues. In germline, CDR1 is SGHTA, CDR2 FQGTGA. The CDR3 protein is CASSLSTDYGYTF. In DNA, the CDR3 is TGTGCCAGCAGCTTAAGTACAGACTATGGCTACACCTTC.

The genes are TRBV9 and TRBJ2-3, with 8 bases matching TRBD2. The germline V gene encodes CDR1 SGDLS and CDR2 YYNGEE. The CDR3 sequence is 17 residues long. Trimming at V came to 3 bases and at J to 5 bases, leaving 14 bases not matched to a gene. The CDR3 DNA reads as TGTGCCAGCAGCGGATATAGCGGGACCGCCCTGGGAGATACGCAGTATTTT. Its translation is CASSGYSGTALGDTQYF.

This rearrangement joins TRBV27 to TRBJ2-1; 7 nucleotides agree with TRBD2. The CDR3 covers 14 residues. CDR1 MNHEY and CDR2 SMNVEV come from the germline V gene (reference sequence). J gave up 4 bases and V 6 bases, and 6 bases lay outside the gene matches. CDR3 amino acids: CASSGLGKYNEQFF. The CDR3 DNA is TGTGCCAGCAGCGGACTAGGGAAATACAATGAGCAGTTCTTC.